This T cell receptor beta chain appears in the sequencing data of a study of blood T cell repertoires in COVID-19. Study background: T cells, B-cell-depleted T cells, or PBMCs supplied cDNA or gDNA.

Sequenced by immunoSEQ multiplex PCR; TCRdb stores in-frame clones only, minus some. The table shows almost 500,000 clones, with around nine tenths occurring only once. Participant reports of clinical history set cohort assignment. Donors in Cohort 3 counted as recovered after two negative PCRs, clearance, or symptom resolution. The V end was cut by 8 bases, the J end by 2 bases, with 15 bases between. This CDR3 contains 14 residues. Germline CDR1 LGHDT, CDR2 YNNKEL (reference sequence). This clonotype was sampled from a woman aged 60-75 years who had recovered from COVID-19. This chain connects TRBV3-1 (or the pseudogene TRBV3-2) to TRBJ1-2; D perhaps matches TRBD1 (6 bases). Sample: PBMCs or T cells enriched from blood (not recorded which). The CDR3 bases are TGTGCCAGCGCTGGGGGGGGCCGGAACTATGGCTACACCTTC. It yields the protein CASAGGGRNYGYTF.